The present T cell receptor (beta chain) was sequenced within a study of CD8+CD57+ T cells in acquired aplastic anemia (dated by TCRdb to about 2018). The study in broad terms: A mean of about 3 ug of DNA, ranging from roughly 0.2 to 27.4 ug, was extracted from sorted CD4+ and CD8+ cells. CD8+CD57+ expansion was defined as frequency above the mean frequency observed in healthy subjects.

Overall study results and their limits: About 30 CD8+ CDR3 sequences were found to be shared between patients and controls, but these sequences appeared to be highly expressed in patients and within the immunodominant clones of the patients. Patients and healthy controls showed no significant difference in CD8+ Simpson's diversity (P=0.060).

This clonotype showed up just a few times. Its target antigen remains unknown. Base-call qualities are not available, and no considerably larger clone is one nucleotide away. The germline V and J ends show losses of 0 bases and 4 bases respectively, and no gene match explains 7 bases of the junction. The germline V gene provides CDR1 KGHDR and CDR2 SFDVKD. From its cysteine to its phenylalanine, the CDR3 spans 17 amino acids. Only the CDR3 portion is preserved as DNA: 51 bases, with reading frame beginning at the first base. Genomic DNA was used as template for profiling of TCR beta VDJ combinations and CDR3 sequences. TCR repertoire sequencing was run on an Illumina HiSeq 2000. As for the authors' bioinformatics: Repertoires were assessed using TRBV/TRBJ rearrangement plots, CDR3 size and DJ length profiles, and Simpson's diversity index. The most abundant DNA sequence in the deep sequencing data was taken as the immunodominant clone. CDR3 amino acid sequences were screened for sharing across subjects and were compared with published repertoires and the VDJdb database. TCRdb reworked the public reads: Q25 trimming with fastp, MiXCR clone assembly, productive beta chains retained. Duplicate CDR3 protein sequences are folded into a single record with the most common DNA and genes. TCRdb, not the original authors, processed these V and J calls. The sample table records 200,000 or so distinct CDR3 sequences; 65% of these occur just once. The biggest ten clones account for roughly 53% of the sample.

Expansion of CD8+CD57+ cells had been shown by flow cytometry in the patients chosen for sequencing. Every patient had severe acquired aplastic anemia, diagnosed using the International Study of Aplastic Anemia and Agranulocytosis and Camitta criteria. No patient had received any therapy when blood was sampled. The study deep-sequenced TCR repertoires of sorted CD4+ and CD8+ blood T cells from severe aplastic anemia patients and healthy subjects. Patients were enrolled in the USA under clinicaltrials.gov protocols 00001620, 01623167, 00001397, 00071045, 00081523 and 00961064. Ficoll-Paque density gradient centrifugation was used to isolate peripheral blood mononuclear cells. CD4+ and CD8+ T cells were sorted by FACS or magnetic beads before DNA extraction.

The V and J genes are TRBV24-1 and TRBJ2-5, with 10 junctional bases fitting TRBD1. The specimen was sorted CD4+, CD8+, or CD8+CD57+ T cells (not recorded which) from PBMCs. The receptor's source is a human donor with aplastic anemia. DNA sequence: TGTGCCACCAGTGATTTGGACAGGGGGCAACGGTCAGAGACCCAGTACTTC. It codes for CATSDLDRGQRSETQYF.